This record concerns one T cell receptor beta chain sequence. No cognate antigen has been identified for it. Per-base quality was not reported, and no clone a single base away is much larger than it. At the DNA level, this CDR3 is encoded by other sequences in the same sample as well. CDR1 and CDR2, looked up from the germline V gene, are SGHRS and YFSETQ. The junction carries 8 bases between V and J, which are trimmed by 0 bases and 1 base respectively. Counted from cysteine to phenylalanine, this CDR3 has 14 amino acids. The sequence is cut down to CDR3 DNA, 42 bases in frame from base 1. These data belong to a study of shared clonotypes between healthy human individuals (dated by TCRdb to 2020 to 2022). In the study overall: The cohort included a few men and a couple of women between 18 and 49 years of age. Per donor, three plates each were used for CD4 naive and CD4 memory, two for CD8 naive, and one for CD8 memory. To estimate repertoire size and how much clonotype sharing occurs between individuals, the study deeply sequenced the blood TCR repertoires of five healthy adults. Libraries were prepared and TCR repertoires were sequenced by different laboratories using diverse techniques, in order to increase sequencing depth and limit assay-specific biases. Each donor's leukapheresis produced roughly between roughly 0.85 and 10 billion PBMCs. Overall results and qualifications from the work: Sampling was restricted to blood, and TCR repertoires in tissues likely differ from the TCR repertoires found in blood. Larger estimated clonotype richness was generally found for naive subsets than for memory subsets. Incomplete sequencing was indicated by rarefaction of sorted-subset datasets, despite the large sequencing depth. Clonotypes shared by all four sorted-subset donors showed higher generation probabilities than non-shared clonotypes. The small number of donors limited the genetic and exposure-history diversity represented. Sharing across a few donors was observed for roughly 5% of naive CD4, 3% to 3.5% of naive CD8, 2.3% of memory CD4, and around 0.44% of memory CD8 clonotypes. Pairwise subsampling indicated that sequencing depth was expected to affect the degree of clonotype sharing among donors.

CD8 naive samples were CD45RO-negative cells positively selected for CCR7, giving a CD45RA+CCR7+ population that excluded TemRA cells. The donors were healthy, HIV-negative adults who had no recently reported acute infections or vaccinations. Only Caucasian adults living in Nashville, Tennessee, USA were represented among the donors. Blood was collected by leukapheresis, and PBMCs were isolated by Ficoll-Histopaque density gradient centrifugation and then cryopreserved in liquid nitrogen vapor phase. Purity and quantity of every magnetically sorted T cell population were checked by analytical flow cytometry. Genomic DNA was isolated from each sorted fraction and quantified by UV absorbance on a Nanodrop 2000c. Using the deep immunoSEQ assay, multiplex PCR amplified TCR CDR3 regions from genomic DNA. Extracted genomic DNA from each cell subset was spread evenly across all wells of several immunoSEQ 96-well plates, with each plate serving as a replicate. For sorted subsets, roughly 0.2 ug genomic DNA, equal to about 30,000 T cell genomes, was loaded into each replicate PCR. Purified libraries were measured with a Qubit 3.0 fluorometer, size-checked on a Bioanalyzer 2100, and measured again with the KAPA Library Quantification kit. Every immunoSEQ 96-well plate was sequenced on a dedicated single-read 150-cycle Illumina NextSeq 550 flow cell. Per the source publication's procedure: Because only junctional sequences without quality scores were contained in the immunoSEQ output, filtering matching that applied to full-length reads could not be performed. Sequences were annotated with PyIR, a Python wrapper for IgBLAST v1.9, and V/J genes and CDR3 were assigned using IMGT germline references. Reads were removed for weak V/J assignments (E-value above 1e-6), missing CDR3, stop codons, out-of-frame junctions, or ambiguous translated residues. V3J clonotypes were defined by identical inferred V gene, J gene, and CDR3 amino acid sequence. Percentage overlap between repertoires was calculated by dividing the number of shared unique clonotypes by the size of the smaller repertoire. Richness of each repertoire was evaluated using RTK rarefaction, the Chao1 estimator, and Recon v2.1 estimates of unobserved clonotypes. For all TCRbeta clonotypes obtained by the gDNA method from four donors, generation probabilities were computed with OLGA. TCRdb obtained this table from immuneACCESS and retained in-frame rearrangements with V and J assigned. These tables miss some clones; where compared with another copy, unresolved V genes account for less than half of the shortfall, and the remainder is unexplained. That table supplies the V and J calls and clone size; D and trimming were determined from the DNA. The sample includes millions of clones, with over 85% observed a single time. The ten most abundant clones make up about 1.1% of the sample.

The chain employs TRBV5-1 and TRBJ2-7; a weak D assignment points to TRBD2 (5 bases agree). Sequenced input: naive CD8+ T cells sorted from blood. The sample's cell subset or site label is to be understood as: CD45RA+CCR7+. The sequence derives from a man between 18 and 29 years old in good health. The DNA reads TGCGCCAGCAGCTTGGGAGGGCCTTCCTACGAGCAGTACTTC. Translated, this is CASSLGGPSYEQYF.